The T cell receptor beta chain described here comes from a study of STAT5B mutations in CD4+ large granular lymphocyte leukemia. In the study overall: Among healthy donors, a particular HLA allele went with more CDR3 'QG' motifs.

Study-wide findings and caveats: No patients shared main leukemic clonotypes, though less than 30% appeared at low frequency elsewhere.

The CDR3 runs 13 residues. Germline-derived CDR1 and CDR2 are SGHRS and YFSETQ. V was shortened by 5 bases and J by 4 bases, with 13 bases between the two germline ends. On this clone: What it binds is unknown.

Sequencing was at survey level. Clones were sequenced by immunoSEQ multiplex PCR, and TCRdb holds only the in-frame ones, with some missing. The sample holds about 30,000 clones; approximately 80% are singletons and the top ten take about 2%. Sequenced: CD4+ T cells from blood buffy coats. This sequence originates from a human donor in good health. The chain uses TRBV5-1 and TRBJ2-7, with D perhaps being TRBD1 or TRBD2 (5 bases each). CDR3 sequence: CASSVGVGYEQYF. The CDR3, as DNA: TGCGCCAGCAGTGTGGGGGTTGGGTACGAGCAGTACTTC.